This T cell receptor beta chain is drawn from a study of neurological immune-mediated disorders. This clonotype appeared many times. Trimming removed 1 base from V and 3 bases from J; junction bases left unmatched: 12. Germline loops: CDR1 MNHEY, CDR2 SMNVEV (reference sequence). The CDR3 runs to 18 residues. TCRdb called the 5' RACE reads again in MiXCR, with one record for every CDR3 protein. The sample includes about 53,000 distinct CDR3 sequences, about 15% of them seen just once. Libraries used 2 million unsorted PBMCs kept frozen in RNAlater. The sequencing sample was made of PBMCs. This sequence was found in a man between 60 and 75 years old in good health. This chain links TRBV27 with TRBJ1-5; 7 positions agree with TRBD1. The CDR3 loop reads CASSLYPPDRALNQPQHF. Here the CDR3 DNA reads TGTGCCAGCAGTTTATATCCCCCTGACAGGGCCCTCAATCAGCCCCAGCATTTT.